Following are 10 T cell receptor beta chains from one sample sequenced in a study of response to subunit inactivated influenza vaccine. TCRdb passed the RT-PCR reads through MiXCR, listing each CDR3 protein once. This repertoire shows about 530,000 distinct CDR3 sequences, about 12% found once; its top ten account for around 9.6%. Sequenced material: PBMCs from blood, taken on the day of vaccination. These receptors were obtained from a man aged 50-59 years who received an inactivated influenza vaccine.

This clonotype appeared many times. The chain employs TRBV7-2 and TRBJ2-1; 10 bases map to TRBD2. In germline, CDR1 is SGHTA, CDR2 FQGNSA. This CDR3 region has 15 residues. V lost 5 bases to trimming and J lost 4 bases; unmatched junction nucleotides: 5. CDR3: CASSPSGRWYNEQFF. The CDR3, as DNA: TGTGCCAGCAGCCCTAGCGGGAGATGGTACAATGAGCAGTTCTTC.

V gene TRBV12-3 or TRBV12-4 combines with J gene TRBJ2-2, with TRBD2 as a possible D gene (5 bases). The length of the CDR3 is 16 residues. Trimming pared 1 base from V and 4 bases from J, leaving 13 bases between. The CDR3 protein is CASSLVPLSGTGELFF. CDR3 nucleotide sequence: TGTGCCAGCAGTTTAGTTCCGCTAAGCGGCACCGGGGAGCTGTTTTTT.

In this sample, this clonotype turned up many times. The chain couples TRBV12-3 or TRBV12-4 to TRBJ2-7, with 9 bases that match TRBD1. This CDR3 is 16 amino acids long. V dropped 2 bases and J dropped 8; count of bases not matched to a gene: 13. CDR3 sequence: CASSLSGDRASSKQYF. DNA for the CDR3: TGTGCCAGCAGTTTAAGCGGGGACAGGGCATCGAGTAAGCAGTACTTC.

This chain joins TRBV4-2 and TRBJ2-1; 10 bases map to TRBD2. This CDR3 has 14 residues. Germline V gene data show CDR1 as LGHNA and CDR2 as YNFKEQ. In DNA, the CDR3 is TGTGCTACAGCTAAGCGGGAGGGCCAGGATGAGCAGTTCTTC. Its protein product is CATAKREGQDEQFF.

This chain links TRBV3-1 with TRBJ2-1; the D is unclear. The CDR3 has 16 residues. The germline V gene has CDR1 LGHDT and CDR2 YNNKEL (reference sequence). The V and J ends lost 1 base and 7 bases respectively, with 17 bases between them. The CDR3 DNA follows: TGTGCCAGCAGCCAAGGGGGAAACTTCCCGCGGAATGAGCAGTTCTTC. Translated, it gives CASSQGGNFPRNEQFF.

A note on this clonotype: A read error may produce the germline difference seen at one junction end. The CDR3 sequence: CASSAGGTAQENQYF. The DNA of the CDR3 is TGTGCCAGCAGCGCCGGGGGGACTGCACAAGAGAACCAGTACTTC. The rearrangement links TRBV9 to TRBJ2-5; TRBD2 matches at 7 bases. The V gene's germline CDR1 is SGDLS and CDR2 YYNGEE. The CDR3 is made up of 15 amino acids.

V is TRBV6-5 and J is TRBJ2-3; no clear D. The germline V and J ends were trimmed by 0 bases and 0 bases, with 10 bases remaining between them. The CDR3 has 16 residues. Germline lookup yields CDR1 MNHEY and CDR2 SVGAGI. The CDR3, as DNA: TGTGCCAGCAGTTACTCGAGATACCCTAGCACAGATACGCAGTATTTT. Translated, it gives CASSYSRYPSTDTQYF.

This chain joins TRBV7-9 and TRBJ2-1; D is undetermined. Per the germline V gene, CDR1 is SEHNR and CDR2 is FQNEAQ (reference sequence). V shed 1 base and J shed 6 bases, with 10 bases lying between them. The CDR3 loop spans 14 amino acids. CDR3 amino acids: CASSLGSGRNEQFF. The CDR3 DNA follows: TGTGCCAGCAGCTTAGGAAGTGGTCGCAATGAGCAGTTCTTC.

This clonotype was observed many times. The chain employs TRBV7-2 and TRBJ2-7, with D perhaps TRBD1 (6 bases). Germline V lookup: CDR1 SGHTA, CDR2 FQGNSA. This CDR3 is 14 amino acids long. The ends were cut back, 3 bases at V and 0 bases at J, with 9 bases in the middle. CDR3 nucleotide sequence: TGTGCCAGCAGCTTTAGACAGGTCTCCTACGAGCAGTACTTC. This translates into CASSFRQVSYEQYF.

In this sample, this clonotype turned up many times. This chain links TRBV28 with TRBJ2-7; no clear D. Germline values: CDR1 MDHEN, CDR2 SYDVKM. This CDR3 contains 15 residues. V shed 5 bases and J shed 8 bases, with 22 bases lying between them. The CDR3 DNA is TGTGCCAGCAGTCCGCGGATGAGTTACTACGATAAGCAGTACTTC. Translating it yields CASSPRMSYYDKQYF.